This TCR beta chain was captured by sequencing in a study of blood T cell repertoires in COVID-19. From germline, CDR1 is SGHRS and CDR2 YFSETQ. V gave up 3 bases and J gave up 0 bases; unmatched junction bases: 9. The CDR3 totals 18 residues. The sample holds one count of this clone. In the authors' workflow: Estimates of nucleated cell counts were drawn from the amplification of reference gene primers. The repertoire was sequenced with immunoSEQ multiplex PCR; TCRdb's copy has only in-frame clones and lacks some. The DNA was the basis for D and trimming; V, J and clone size are from that table. This sample yields hundreds of thousands of clones, of which approximately 87% are seen a single time; approximately 3% belongs to the top ten.

The clonotype comes from a woman in her forties or fifties in a cohort exposed to, infected with or recovered from COVID-19 (not recorded which). The chain has TRBV5-1 and TRBJ2-1, with 10 bases identical to TRBD2. Specimen: PBMCs or T cells enriched from blood (not recorded which). The CDR3 reads CASSSFSGGPSSYNEQFF. In DNA form, the CDR3 reads TGCGCCAGCAGCTCATTTAGCGGGGGGCCCAGCTCCTACAATGAGCAGTTCTTC.